The rows below give T cell receptor beta chains drawn from one sample of a study of CD8 T cells in Susac syndrome. TCRdb reprocessed the immunoSEQ multiplex PCR reads with MiXCR, giving one entry per CDR3 protein. Counted here are tens of thousands of distinct CDR3 sequences, over 75% occurring once; the ten biggest clones make up around 0.49%. Sequencing input: CD8+ T cells from PBMCs. These receptors were obtained from a human donor with multiple sclerosis. Each CDR3 is given with its conserved first and last residue. A D gene is named only where the DNA matches it firmly. Rows may omit the clone size; those that give it use once, few, many or a size class.

clone_size	v_call	d_call	j_call	cdr3_nt	cdr3_aa
.	TRBV28	.	TRBJ2-1	TGTGCCAGCAGTTTCACCGGGACTCACAATGAGCAGTTCTTC	CASSFTGTHNEQFF
.	TRBV19	TRBD2	TRBJ2-1	TGTGCCAGTAGAAGAGCGGGAGTTGGGTACAATGAGCAGTTCTTC	CASRRAGVGYNEQFF
.	TRBV14	TRBD1	TRBJ1-5	TGTGCCAGCAGCAAGACAGGGATCAATCAGCCCCAGCATTTT	CASSKTGINQPQHF
once	TRBV7-2	TRBD1	TRBJ1-3	TGTGTCAGCAGCGCAACAGGGGCCTCTGGAAACACCATATATTTT	CVSSATGASGNTIYF
.	TRBV7-9	TRBD1	TRBJ2-1	TGTGCCAGCAGCTTAGAGTATCGGACAGGGTCTCCGCCCGGGGAGCAGTTCTTC	CASSLEYRTGSPPGEQFF
few	TRBV4-1	.	TRBJ2-7	TGCGCCAGCAGCCAAGATGGTGCAGGCGGAAGGCAGTACTTC	CASSQDGAGGRQYF
.	TRBV29-1	TRBD2	TRBJ2-1	TGCAGCGTTGACGGACTAGTCGATGAGCAGTTCTTC	CSVDGLVDEQFF
.	TRBV9	.	TRBJ1-2	TGTGCCAGCAGCGTAGAACAGAACTATGGCTACACCTTC	CASSVEQNYGYTF
.	TRBV18	.	TRBJ2-6	TGTGCCAGCTCACCAGGGATCGTAACCTCTGGGGCCAACGTCCTGACTTTC	CASSPGIVTSGANVLTF
few	TRBV11-2	.	TRBJ2-3	TGTGCCAGCAGCTTCTCGGTCACGCAGTATTTT	CASSFSVTQYF
.	TRBV6-4	.	TRBJ1-2	TGTGCCCCAGGGGGCTACACCTTC	CAPGGYTF
.	TRBV9	.	TRBJ2-1	TGTGCCAGCAGCGTAGCTGGGACCATCCCGTACAATGAGCAGTTCTTC	CASSVAGTIPYNEQFF
.	TRBV7-9	.	TRBJ2-6	TGTGCCGGGTGGGTATCCGGGGCCAACGTCCTGACTTTC	CAGWVSGANVLTF
.	TRBV18	.	TRBJ1-1	TGTGCCAGCTCACTACCAGTACAGGGATGGACTGAAGCTTTCTTT	CASSLPVQGWTEAFF
.	TRBV7-9	TRBD1	TRBJ2-3	TGTGCCAGCAGCTTAGTCGTCGCTCTCAGGGGGAGACCCACAGATACGCAGTATTTT	CASSLVVALRGRPTDTQYF
.	TRBV25-1	.	TRBJ1-2	TGTGCCAGCACAGGGTTCGGTGGCTACACCTTC	CASTGFGGYTF
.	TRBV15	.	TRBJ1-1	TGTGCCACCAGCAGAGCGGAAGGGTATGAAGCTTTCTTT	CATSRAEGYEAFF
.	TRBV24-1	.	TRBJ2-1	TGTGCCACCAGTGACCCAAGGGAGAGCTCCTACAATGAGCAGTTCTTC	CATSDPRESSYNEQFF
.	TRBV5-6	TRBD2	TRBJ2-5	TGTGCCAGCAGCTTGGACCGGAAGCGGGGTGGCCAAGAGACCCAGTACTTC	CASSLDRKRGGQETQYF
.	TRBV29-1	.	TRBJ2-7	TGCAGCGCTATGACAGTCAGCTCCTACGAGCAGTACTTC	CSAMTVSSYEQYF
.	TRBV19	.	TRBJ2-5	TGTGCCAGTAGGGGTGACAACCAAGAGACCCAGTACTTC	CASRGDNQETQYF
few	TRBV19	.	TRBJ1-1	TGTGCCAGTAGTATATCCCAGGGAAGGACTGAAGCTTTCTTT	CASSISQGRTEAFF
.	TRBV27	.	TRBJ2-1	TGTGCCAGCAGTTCTTCTACGGGAGATGAGCAGTTCTTC	CASSSSTGDEQFF
.	TRBV3-1	TRBD1	TRBJ2-7	TGTGCCAGCAGTGAAGGACAGGGCCACGAGCAGTACTTC	CASSEGQGHEQYF
.	TRBV10-3	.	TRBJ2-3	TGTGCCATCAGTGATGGGGGGGGCCCCACAGATACGCAGTATTTT	CAISDGGGPTDTQYF
.	TRBV29-1	.	TRBJ1-4	TGCAGCGTTGAAGACGGCAGCATGTCCTCAACTAATGAAAAACTGTTTTTT	CSVEDGSMSSTNEKLFF
.	TRBV28	TRBD2	TRBJ2-7	TGTGCCAGCAGTTTGGAGCGGGAGGACAACGAGCAGTACTTC	CASSLEREDNEQYF
.	TRBV4-2	.	TRBJ2-7	TGTGCCAGCAGCCAAGAGGGGAGTTCGTCCTACGAGCAGTACTTC	CASSQEGSSSYEQYF
.	TRBV20-1	.	TRBJ1-5	TGCAGTGCTACCGGCCCGATAGCCGCGTTCGGCAATCAGCCCCAGCATTTT	CSATGPIAAFGNQPQHF
.	TRBV7-8	.	TRBJ2-7	TGTGCCAGCAGCCGGTTGGGAGAGTCCTACGAGCAGTACTTC	CASSRLGESYEQYF
.	TRBV12-5	.	TRBJ2-2	TGTGCTAGTGGTCCGCTTACAGGGGAGCTGTTTTTT	CASGPLTGELFF
.	TRBV29-1	TRBD2	TRBJ2-2	TGCAGCGTTAGGACTAGTGAGTCCGGGGAGCTGTTTTTT	CSVRTSESGELFF
.	TRBV6-5	.	TRBJ2-7	TGTGCCAGCATCCCGGTCAACTCCTACGAGCAGTACTTC	CASIPVNSYEQYF
.	TRBV9	.	TRBJ1-3	TGTGCCAGCAGCCCCCGGGATCGACAGGTGAAAGGAAACACCATATATTTT	CASSPRDRQVKGNTIYF
.	TRBV27	.	TRBJ1-1	TGTGCCAGCAGTCCCGGGGGGGCCAGGGTGATCCCCATTGAAGCTTTCTTT	CASSPGGARVIPIEAFF
.	TRBV27	.	TRBJ2-1	TGTGCCAGCAGCCAGGGGAGTGAGCAGTTCTTC	CASSQGSEQFF
.	TRBV2	.	TRBJ1-4	TGTGCCAGCAGTGAGGGACACCCTGCAACTAATGAAAAACTGTTTTTT	CASSEGHPATNEKLFF
.	TRBV6-1	TRBD2	TRBJ2-7	TGTGCCAGCAGCCTGGGGACTAGCGGCCTACCCCTAACCTCCTACGAGCAGTACTTC	CASSLGTSGLPLTSYEQYF
.	TRBV9	TRBD2	TRBJ2-3	TGTGCCAGCAGCTCGCAAGGGACTAGCGGGGGGAGAGATACGCAGTATTTT	CASSSQGTSGGRDTQYF
.	TRBV2	.	TRBJ2-3	TGTGCCAGCAGTACTAAACCCGGAGCAGATACGCAGTATTTT	CASSTKPGADTQYF